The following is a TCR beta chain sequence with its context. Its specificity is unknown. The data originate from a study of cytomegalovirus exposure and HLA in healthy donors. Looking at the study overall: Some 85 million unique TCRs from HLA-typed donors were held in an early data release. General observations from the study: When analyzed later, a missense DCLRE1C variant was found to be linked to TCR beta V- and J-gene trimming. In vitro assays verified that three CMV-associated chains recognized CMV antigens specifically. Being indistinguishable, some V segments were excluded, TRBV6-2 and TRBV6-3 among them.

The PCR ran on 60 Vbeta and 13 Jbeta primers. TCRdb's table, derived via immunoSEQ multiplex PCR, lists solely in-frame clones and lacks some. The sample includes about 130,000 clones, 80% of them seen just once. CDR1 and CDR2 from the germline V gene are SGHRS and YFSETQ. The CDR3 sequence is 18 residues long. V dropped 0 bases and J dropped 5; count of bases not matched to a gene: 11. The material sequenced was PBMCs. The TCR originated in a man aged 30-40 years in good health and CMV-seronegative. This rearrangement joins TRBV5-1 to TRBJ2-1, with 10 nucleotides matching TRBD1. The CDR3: CASSLGLRGTGVHNEQFF. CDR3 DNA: TGCGCCAGCAGCTTGGGGCTTAGGGGGACAGGGGTGCACAATGAGCAGTTCTTC.